This T cell receptor beta chain originates from a study of tissue T cells after allogeneic stem cell transplantation. Study overall: Pathologist H&E review favored samples with visible lymphocytes for sequencing among multiple samples. Study findings and constraints: Tissue-detected TCR repertoire was only partly captured by blood and spleen T cells.

In this sample, this clone turned up a few times. Its target is unknown. Profiled with immunoSEQ multiplex PCR; TCRdb holds only in-frame clones, not every one. The table has 3,000 to 5,000 clones, about 76% seen once; the top ten hold 9% to 10%. Trimming cost V 0 bases and J 5 bases, with 11 bases left between them. Germline V lookup: CDR1 MNHNY, CDR2 SVGAGI (reference sequence). CDR3 size: 15 residues. Sequenced here: left colon tissue, sampled at autopsy. The chain employs TRBV6-6 and TRBJ1-5; D is possibly TRBD1 (6 bases). This receptor was identified in a woman between 18 and 49 years old with breast cancer. In DNA, the CDR3 is TGTGCCAGCAGTTACTCAGGCGCAGGGGATCAGCCCCAGCATTTT. Amino acids: CASSYSGAGDQPQHF.